The following is a T cell receptor (beta chain) sequence with its context. This sample is drawn from a study of blood T cell repertoires in COVID-19. The CDR3 covers 15 residues. Trimming took off 0 bases at V and 3 bases at J, with 15 bases between the two ends. CDR1 GTSNPN and CDR2 SVGIG come from the germline V gene (reference sequence). Some clones are missing from TCRdb's copy, which holds only in-frame ones; the method was immunoSEQ multiplex PCR. The table has some 110,000 clones, roughly 86% seen once. What was sequenced was peripheral blood. The TCR sequence derives from a man aged 35-49 years with acute or convalescent COVID-19. This chain connects TRBV30 to TRBJ2-7; perhaps TRBD2 as D (6 bases). The CDR3 is CAWSVTRGFHYEQYF. The CDR3 DNA sequence: TGTGCCTGGAGTGTAACCCGGGGGTTCCACTACGAGCAGTACTTC.